These 2 T cell receptor beta chains originate from one sample sequenced in a study of blood T cells in healthy people across ages. A second PCR, run for about 6 to 12 cycles, used a sample-barcoded 5' primer plus a J-beta primer mix. TCRdb recomputed calls from the 5' RACE reads with MiXCR, one row per CDR3 protein. The repertoire holds roughly 900,000 distinct CDR3 sequences, with roughly 52% as singletons. Material: blood. The receptors originated from a man aged 25 to 40 in good health.

This clonotype was recorded at least ten times. Written as DNA, the CDR3 is TGTGCCAGCAGTCCAACCAGGCAAGAGACCCAGTACTTC. Encoded protein: CASSPTRQETQYF. The gene calls are TRBV18 and TRBJ2-5; D is uncertain. The CDR3 has 13 residues. V was trimmed by 8 bases and J by 2 bases, leaving 12 bases between them. CDR1 is KGHSH and CDR2 is LQKENI in the germline V gene.

The rearrangement links TRBV4-2 to TRBJ1-5; D uncertain. The CDR3 spans 14 residues. Germline V gene lookup returns CDR1 LGHNA and CDR2 YNFKEQ. The V gene lost 0 bases and the J gene lost 4 bases, with 7 bases spanning the gap. This CDR3 reads CASSQETANQPQHF. As DNA, the CDR3 is TGTGCCAGCAGCCAAGAAACAGCAAATCAGCCCCAGCATTTT.